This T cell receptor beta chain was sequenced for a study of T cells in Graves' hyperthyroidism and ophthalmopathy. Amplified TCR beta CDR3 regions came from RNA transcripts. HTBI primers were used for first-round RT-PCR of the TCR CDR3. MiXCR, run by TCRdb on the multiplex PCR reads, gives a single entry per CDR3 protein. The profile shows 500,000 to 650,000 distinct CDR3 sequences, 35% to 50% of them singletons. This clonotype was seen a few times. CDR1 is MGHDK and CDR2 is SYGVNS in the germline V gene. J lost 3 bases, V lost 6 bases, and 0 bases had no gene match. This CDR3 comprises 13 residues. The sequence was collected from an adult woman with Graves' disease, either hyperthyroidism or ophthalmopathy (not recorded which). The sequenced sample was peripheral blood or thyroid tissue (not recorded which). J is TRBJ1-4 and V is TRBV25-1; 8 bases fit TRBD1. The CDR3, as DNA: TGTGCCAGCAGACAGGGGGCTAATGAAAAACTGTTTTTT. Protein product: CASRQGANEKLFF.